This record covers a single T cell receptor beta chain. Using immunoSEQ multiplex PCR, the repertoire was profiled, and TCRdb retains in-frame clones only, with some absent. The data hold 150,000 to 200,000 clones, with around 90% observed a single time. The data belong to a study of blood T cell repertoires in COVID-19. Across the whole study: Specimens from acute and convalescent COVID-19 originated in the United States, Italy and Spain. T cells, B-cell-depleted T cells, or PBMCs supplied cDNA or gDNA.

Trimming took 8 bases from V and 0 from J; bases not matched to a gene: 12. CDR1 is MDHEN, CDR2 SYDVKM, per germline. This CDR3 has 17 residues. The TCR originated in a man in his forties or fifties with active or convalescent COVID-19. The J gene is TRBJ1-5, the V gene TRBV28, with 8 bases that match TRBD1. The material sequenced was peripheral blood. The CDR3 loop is CASGIGTGPYSNQPQHF. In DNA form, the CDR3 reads TGTGCCAGCGGTATAGGGACAGGCCCTTATAGCAATCAGCCCCAGCATTTT.